The source of this T cell receptor beta chain is a study of blood T cell repertoires in COVID-19. Study at large: Acute and convalescent COVID-19 samples came from the United States, Italy and Spain. Sources were T cells, B-cell-depleted T cells, or PBMCs; the material itself was cDNA or gDNA.

The CDR3 totals 14 residues. The germline CDR1 and CDR2 sequences are SGHAT and FQNNGV. The V gene lost 2 bases and the J gene lost 1 base, with 7 bases spanning the gap. Methods used by the authors: The assay estimated nucleated cells by amplifying reference gene primers. Sequenced by immunoSEQ multiplex PCR; TCRdb stores in-frame clones only, minus some. V and J calls and clone size are given by that table; D and trimming were obtained from the DNA. This sample has 30,000 to 35,000 clones, with 80% to 90% found just once. Sample: peripheral blood. This rearrangement joins TRBV11-2 to TRBJ2-3; TRBD2 might be the D (5 bases). The receptor was derived from a man aged 45-65 years with acute or convalescent COVID-19. CDR3 DNA sequence: TGTGCCAGCAGCTTACTGGGAGGCACAGATACGCAGTATTTT. It is translated as CASSLLGGTDTQYF.